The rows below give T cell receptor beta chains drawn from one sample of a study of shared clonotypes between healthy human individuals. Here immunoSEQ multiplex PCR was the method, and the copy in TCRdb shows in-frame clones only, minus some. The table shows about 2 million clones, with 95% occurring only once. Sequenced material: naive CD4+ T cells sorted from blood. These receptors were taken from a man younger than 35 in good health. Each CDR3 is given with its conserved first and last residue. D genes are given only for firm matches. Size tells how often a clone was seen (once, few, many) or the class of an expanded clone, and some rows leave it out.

CDR3nt: TGTGCCAGCTCACCACCGCAGGGATATCATGGCTACACCTTC; CDR3aa: CASSPPQGYHGYTF; j_gene: TRBJ1-2; abundance: -; v_gene: TRBV18; d_gene: -
CDR3nt: TGCGCCAGCAGCCAGTTTCGTGCCGGGGAGCTGTTTTTT; CDR3aa: CASSQFRAGELFF; j_gene: TRBJ2-2; abundance: -; v_gene: TRBV4-3; d_gene: -
CDR3nt: TGTGCCAGCCACCGGGGAGAGGCAGATACGCAGTATTTT; CDR3aa: CASHRGEADTQYF; j_gene: TRBJ2-3; abundance: -; v_gene: TRBV18; d_gene: -
CDR3nt: TGTGCCAGCAGCCCTAATACGGGCAACGCCTACGAGCAGTACTTC; CDR3aa: CASSPNTGNAYEQYF; j_gene: TRBJ2-7; abundance: -; v_gene: TRBV7-9; d_gene: -
CDR3nt: TGTGCCAGCAGTTTTGGGGGGACTAGCTACGAGCAGTACTTC; CDR3aa: CASSFGGTSYEQYF; j_gene: TRBJ2-7; abundance: -; v_gene: TRBV28; d_gene: TRBD2
CDR3nt: TGTGCCAGCAGCTTGATTGAAGGGCACGAGCAGTACTTC; CDR3aa: CASSLIEGHEQYF; j_gene: TRBJ2-7; abundance: few; v_gene: TRBV5-6; d_gene: -
CDR3nt: TGCGCCAGCAGCTTTCGGACTAGCGATGGCACCGGGGAGCTGTTTTTT; CDR3aa: CASSFRTSDGTGELFF; j_gene: TRBJ2-2; abundance: -; v_gene: TRBV5-1; d_gene: TRBD2
CDR3nt: TGTGCAAGTCGCTTAGGAGGCGGGGAGCTGTTTTTT; CDR3aa: CASRLGGGELFF; j_gene: TRBJ2-2; abundance: -; v_gene: TRBV12-2; d_gene: -
CDR3nt: TGTGCCAGCGTGTATACGAGCACCGGGGAGCTGTTTTTT; CDR3aa: CASVYTSTGELFF; j_gene: TRBJ2-2; abundance: once; v_gene: TRBV28; d_gene: -
CDR3nt: TGCGCCAGCAGCTTGGACGTCGGCCAGCCCCAGCATTTT; CDR3aa: CASSLDVGQPQHF; j_gene: TRBJ1-5; abundance: once; v_gene: TRBV5-1; d_gene: -
CDR3nt: TGTGCCAGCAGTTTATTAGAATCTGGAAACACCATATATTTT; CDR3aa: CASSLLESGNTIYF; j_gene: TRBJ1-3; abundance: once; v_gene: TRBV28; d_gene: -
CDR3nt: TGCGCCAGCAGCCAAGATATTTGGGCCCAAGAGACCCAGTACTTC; CDR3aa: CASSQDIWAQETQYF; j_gene: TRBJ2-5; abundance: -; v_gene: TRBV4-1; d_gene: -
CDR3nt: TGTGCCAGCAGTTTAAGGGGGAGCGGAAACACCATATATTTT; CDR3aa: CASSLRGSGNTIYF; j_gene: TRBJ1-3; abundance: -; v_gene: TRBV5-4; d_gene: -
CDR3nt: TGTGCCAGCAGTTTACTTAACAGGGGCCACGAGCAGTACTTC; CDR3aa: CASSLLNRGHEQYF; j_gene: TRBJ2-7; abundance: -; v_gene: TRBV28; d_gene: TRBD1
CDR3nt: TGTGCCAGCAGCTTTTTAGCGGGAGGGCCGGTAGAGACCCAGTACTTC; CDR3aa: CASSFLAGGPVETQYF; j_gene: TRBJ2-5; abundance: -; v_gene: TRBV7-9; d_gene: TRBD2
CDR3nt: TGTGCCAGCAGTTACCGAGGGGGAGACACTGAAGCTTTCTTT; CDR3aa: CASSYRGGDTEAFF; j_gene: TRBJ1-1; abundance: once; v_gene: TRBV6-5; d_gene: -
CDR3nt: TGTGCCAGCAGTGGGAAAGCAGGGGTGAACACTGAAGCTTTCTTT; CDR3aa: CASSGKAGVNTEAFF; j_gene: TRBJ1-1; abundance: once; v_gene: TRBV2; d_gene: -
CDR3nt: TGTGCCAGCAGTGGCGAGGTGGGCTTCCAAGTTGAGCAGTACTTC; CDR3aa: CASSGEVGFQVEQYF; j_gene: TRBJ2-7; abundance: -; v_gene: TRBV2; d_gene: -
CDR3nt: TGTGCCACCGCGACAGGGTTAAACTATGGCTACACCTTC; CDR3aa: CATATGLNYGYTF; j_gene: TRBJ1-2; abundance: -; v_gene: TRBV10-3; d_gene: TRBD1
CDR3nt: TGTGCCAGCAGCTTAGTTGGTTCTGTGAACACCGGGGAGCTGTTTTTT; CDR3aa: CASSLVGSVNTGELFF; j_gene: TRBJ2-2; abundance: -; v_gene: TRBV7-6; d_gene: -
CDR3nt: TGCGCCAGGGAAAGGAGTCGGGCAGGGGGAAGGAACAATCAGCCCCAGCATTTT; CDR3aa: CARERSRAGGRNNQPQHF; j_gene: TRBJ1-5; abundance: once; v_gene: TRBV10-1; d_gene: TRBD1
CDR3nt: TGTGCCAGCAGCTCCCCCCCTGGGCGGGGGGGCATCACAGATACGCAGTATTTT; CDR3aa: CASSSPPGRGGITDTQYF; j_gene: TRBJ2-3; abundance: -; v_gene: TRBV7-9; d_gene: TRBD2
CDR3nt: TGCGCCAGCAGCCCTGGACTAGCTGCCGAGCAGTACTTC; CDR3aa: CASSPGLAAEQYF; j_gene: TRBJ2-7; abundance: -; v_gene: TRBV5-1; d_gene: TRBD2
CDR3nt: TGTGCCAGTGAAAATCGGGGCTCTGGGGCCAACGTCCTGACTTTC; CDR3aa: CASENRGSGANVLTF; j_gene: TRBJ2-6; abundance: -; v_gene: TRBV19; d_gene: -
CDR3nt: TGTGCCAGTAGTAAAAGCGGGAATGAGCAGTTCTTC; CDR3aa: CASSKSGNEQFF; j_gene: TRBJ2-1; abundance: once; v_gene: TRBV19; d_gene: -
CDR3nt: TGCGCCAGCAGCTTGGAGTTGGGAGAGCAGTACTTC; CDR3aa: CASSLELGEQYF; j_gene: TRBJ2-7; abundance: -; v_gene: TRBV5-1; d_gene: -